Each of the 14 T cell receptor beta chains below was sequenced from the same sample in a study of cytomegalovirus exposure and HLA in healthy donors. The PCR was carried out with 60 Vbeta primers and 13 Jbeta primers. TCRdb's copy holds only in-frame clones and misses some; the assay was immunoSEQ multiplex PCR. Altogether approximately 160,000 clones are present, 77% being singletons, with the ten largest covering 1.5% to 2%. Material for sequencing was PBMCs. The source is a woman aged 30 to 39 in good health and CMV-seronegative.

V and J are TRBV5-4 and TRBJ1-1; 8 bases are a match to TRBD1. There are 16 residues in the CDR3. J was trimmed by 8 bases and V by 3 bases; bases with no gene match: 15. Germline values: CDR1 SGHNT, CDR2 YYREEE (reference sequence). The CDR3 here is CASSWGSGTGGSEAFF. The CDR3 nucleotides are TGTGCCAGCAGCTGGGGATCCGGGACAGGCGGTTCCGAAGCTTTCTTT.

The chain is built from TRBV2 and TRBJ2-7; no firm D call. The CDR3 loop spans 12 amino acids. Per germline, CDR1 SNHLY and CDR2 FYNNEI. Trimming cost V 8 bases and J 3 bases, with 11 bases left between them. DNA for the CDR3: TGTGCCAGCTGCCAGGATAACTACGAGCAGTACTTC. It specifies CASCQDNYEQYF.

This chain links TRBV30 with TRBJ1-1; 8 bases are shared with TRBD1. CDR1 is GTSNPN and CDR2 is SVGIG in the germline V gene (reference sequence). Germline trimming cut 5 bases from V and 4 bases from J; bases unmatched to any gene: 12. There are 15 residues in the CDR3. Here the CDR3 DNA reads TGTGCCTGGGGGTCGGTACAGGGGGGGAGCACTGAAGCTTTCTTT. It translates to CAWGSVQGGSTEAFF.

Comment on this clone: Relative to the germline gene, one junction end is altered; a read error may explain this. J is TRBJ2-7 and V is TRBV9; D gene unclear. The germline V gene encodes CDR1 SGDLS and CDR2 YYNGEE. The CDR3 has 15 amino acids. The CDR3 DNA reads TGTGCCAGCACCGTAGGACCCGACACTTCCTACGAGCAGTACTTC. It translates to CASTVGPDTSYEQYF. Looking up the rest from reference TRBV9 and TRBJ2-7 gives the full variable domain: DSGVTQTPKHLITATGQRVTLRCSPRSGDLSVYWYQQSLDQGLQFLIQYYNGEERAKGNILERFSAQQFPDLHSELNLSSLELGDSALYFCASTVGPDTSYEQYFGPGTRLTVT.

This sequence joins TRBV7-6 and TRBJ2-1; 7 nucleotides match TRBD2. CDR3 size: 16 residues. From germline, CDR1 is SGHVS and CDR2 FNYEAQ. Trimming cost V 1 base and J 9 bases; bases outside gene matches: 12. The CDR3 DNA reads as TGTGCCAGCAGCTTAGTTCAAGGACTAGTCACTGGTGAGCAGTTCTTC. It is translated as CASSLVQGLVTGEQFF.

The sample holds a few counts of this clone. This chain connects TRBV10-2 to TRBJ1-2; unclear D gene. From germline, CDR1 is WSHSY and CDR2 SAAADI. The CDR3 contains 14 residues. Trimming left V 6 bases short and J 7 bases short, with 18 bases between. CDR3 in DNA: TGCGCCAGCAGCCTCCAGGTACCCGAGGGTGGCTACACCTTC. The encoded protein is CASSLQVPEGGYTF.

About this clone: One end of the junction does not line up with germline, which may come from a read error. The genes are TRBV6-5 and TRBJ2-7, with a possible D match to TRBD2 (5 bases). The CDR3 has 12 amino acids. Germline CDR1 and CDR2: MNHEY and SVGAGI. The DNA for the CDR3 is TGTGCCAGCAGTTACAGCGGCACGTCACTTCACTTC. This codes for CASSYSGTSLHF.

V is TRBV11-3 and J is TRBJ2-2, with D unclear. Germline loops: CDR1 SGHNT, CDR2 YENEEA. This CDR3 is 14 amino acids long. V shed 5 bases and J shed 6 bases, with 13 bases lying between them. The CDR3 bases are TGTGCCAGCAGCCCCGGGTCGGCGTCCGGGGAGCTGTTTTTT. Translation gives CASSPGSASGELFF.

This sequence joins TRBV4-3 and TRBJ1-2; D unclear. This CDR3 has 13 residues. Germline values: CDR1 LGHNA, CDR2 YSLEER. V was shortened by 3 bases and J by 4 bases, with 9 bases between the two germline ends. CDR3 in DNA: TGCGCCAGCAGCCAGGACGGGAGCTATGGCTACACCTTC. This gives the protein CASSQDGSYGYTF.

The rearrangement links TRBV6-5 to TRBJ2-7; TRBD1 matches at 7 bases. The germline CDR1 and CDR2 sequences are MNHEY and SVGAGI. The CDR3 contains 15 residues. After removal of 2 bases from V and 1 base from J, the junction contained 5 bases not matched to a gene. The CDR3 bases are TGTGCCAGCAGTTACCCTGACAGGGCTTCCTACGAGCAGTACTTC. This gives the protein CASSYPDRASYEQYF.

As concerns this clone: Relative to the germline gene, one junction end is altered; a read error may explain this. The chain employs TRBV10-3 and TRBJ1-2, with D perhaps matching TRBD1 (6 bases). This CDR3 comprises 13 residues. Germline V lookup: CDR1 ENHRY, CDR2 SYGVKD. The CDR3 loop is CAISADRSYGYPF. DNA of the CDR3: TGTGCCATCAGTGCTGACAGGTCCTATGGCTACCCCTTC.

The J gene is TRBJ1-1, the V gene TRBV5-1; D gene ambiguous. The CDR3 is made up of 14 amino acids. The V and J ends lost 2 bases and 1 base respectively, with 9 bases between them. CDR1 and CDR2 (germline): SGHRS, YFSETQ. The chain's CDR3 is CASSFQVGNTEAFF. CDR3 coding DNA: TGCGCCAGCAGCTTCCAGGTGGGGAACACTGAAGCTTTCTTT.

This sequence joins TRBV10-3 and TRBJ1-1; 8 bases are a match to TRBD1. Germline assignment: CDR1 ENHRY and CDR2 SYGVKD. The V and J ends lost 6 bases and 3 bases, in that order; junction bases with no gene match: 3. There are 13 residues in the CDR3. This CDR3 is CAIRDRVDTEAFF. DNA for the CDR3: TGTGCCATCAGGGACAGGGTTGACACTGAAGCTTTCTTT.

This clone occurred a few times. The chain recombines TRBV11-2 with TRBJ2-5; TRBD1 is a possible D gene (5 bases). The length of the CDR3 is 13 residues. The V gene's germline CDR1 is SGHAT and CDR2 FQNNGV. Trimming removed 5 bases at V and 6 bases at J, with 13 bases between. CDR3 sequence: CASSEGVMQTQYF. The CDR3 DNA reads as TGTGCCAGCAGCGAAGGGGTTATGCAGACCCAGTACTTC.